Listed below are T cell receptor beta chains from one sample, sequenced in a study of shared clonotypes between healthy human individuals. The protocol was immunoSEQ multiplex PCR, while the TCRdb copy is restricted to in-frame clones and leaves out a portion. The sample consists of millions of clones, about 93% of them appearing once. Sequenced: naive CD8+ T cells from PBMCs. The receptor set was obtained from a man between 18 and 29 years old in good health. Some clones in this sample may be carry-over from other donors' samples. CDR3s include the opening cysteine and the closing phenylalanine or tryptophan. Each record gives: V gene, clone size, J gene, D gene, CDR3 DNA, CDR3 protein. D genes are given only for firm matches. The size of a clone is reported for some rows only, either as once, few or many, or as a class for expanded clones.

>TRBV7-9|NA|TRBJ2-7|NA
TGTGCCAGCAGCCCGGGACTTAGCTACGAGCAGTACTTC
CASSPGLSYEQYF
>TRBV7-9|once|TRBJ1-1|NA
TGTGCCAGCAGCTCCTTCAACACTGAAGCTTTCTTT
CASSSFNTEAFF
>TRBV7-3|NA|TRBJ1-1|NA
TGTGCCAGCAGCTTTCGGGACACTGAAGCTTTCTTT
CASSFRDTEAFF
>TRBV7-3|NA|TRBJ1-1|TRBD1
TGTGCCAGCAGCTTAAACCCGACAGGGATGGATGAAGCTTTCTTT
CASSLNPTGMDEAFF
>TRBV28|NA|TRBJ2-1|NA
TGTGCCAGCAGTTTTCCGTCCTACAATGAGCAGTTCTTC
CASSFPSYNEQFF
>TRBV27|NA|TRBJ1-5|NA
TGTGCCAGCAGTTATATGGGTAACAATCAGCCCCAGCATTTT
CASSYMGNNQPQHF
>TRBV9|NA|TRBJ2-7|TRBD2
TGTGCCAGCAGCGGACTAGCGGGAGATGGGGACGAGCAGTACTTC
CASSGLAGDGDEQYF
>TRBV19|NA|TRBJ2-4|NA
TGTGCCAGTAGGAACAGGGAAATCGGCATTCAGTACTTC
CASRNREIGIQYF
>TRBV5-8|NA|TRBJ1-1|NA
TGTGCCAGCAGCTTGTACCCGAACACTGAAGCTTTCTTT
CASSLYPNTEAFF
>TRBV28|NA|TRBJ2-7|TRBD1
TGTGCCAGCAGTTTTACCTGGGACAGGGGGCGCGACGAGCAGTACTTC
CASSFTWDRGRDEQYF
>TRBV10-3|NA|TRBJ2-1|TRBD2
TGTGCCATCAGTGAGACGAAAGCCGGGACTAGCGTCTACAATGAGCAGTTCTTC
CAISETKAGTSVYNEQFF
>TRBV11-3|NA|TRBJ2-7|TRBD1
TGTGCCAGCAGCACTGGACAGGGAGCTAGCTACGAGCAGTACTTC
CASSTGQGASYEQYF
>TRBV10-2|NA|TRBJ2-3|TRBD1
TGCGCCAGCAGCCTCCTGAAAACGACAGGGCCAGATACGCAGTATTTT
CASSLLKTTGPDTQYF
>TRBV28|NA|TRBJ1-4|NA
TGTGCCAGCAGTTCCCCCCTTCCTAATGAAAAACTGTTTTTT
CASSSPLPNEKLFF
>TRBV19|once|TRBJ1-2|NA
TGTGCCAGTAGTGCTCGGGATCAACAACTTCAGGGCTACACCTTC
CASSARDQQLQGYTF
>TRBV9|once|TRBJ2-5|NA
TGTGCCAGCAGCGGGAGGCGGTACCAAGAGACCCAGTACTTC
CASSGRRYQETQYF
>TRBV4-2|NA|TRBJ2-7|NA
TGTGCCAGCAGCCCTACTGCAGGGAGCCCTCACTACGAGCAGTACTTC
CASSPTAGSPHYEQYF
>TRBV16|few|TRBJ1-1|NA
TGTGCCAGCAGCCAATTTCTAGGGGAGGGAGCTTTCTTT
CASSQFLGEGAFF
>TRBV5-5|NA|TRBJ2-7|TRBD1
TGTGCCAGCAGCTGGGGCGTCAGGGTAGGGGGCGACTCCTACGAGCAGTACTTC
CASSWGVRVGGDSYEQYF
>TRBV7-8|NA|TRBJ2-5|TRBD2
TGTGCCAGCAGCTCGGGACTAGCGGGAGTCCCAGAGACCCAGTACTTC
CASSSGLAGVPETQYF
>TRBV10-3|NA|TRBJ1-1|NA
TGTGCCATCAGTTGGGAGAACACTGAAGCTTTCTTT
CAISWENTEAFF
>TRBV10-3|NA|TRBJ2-5|NA
TGTGCCATCAGTGAGTCGGCGGGCCTGGAGACCCAGTACTTC
CAISESAGLETQYF